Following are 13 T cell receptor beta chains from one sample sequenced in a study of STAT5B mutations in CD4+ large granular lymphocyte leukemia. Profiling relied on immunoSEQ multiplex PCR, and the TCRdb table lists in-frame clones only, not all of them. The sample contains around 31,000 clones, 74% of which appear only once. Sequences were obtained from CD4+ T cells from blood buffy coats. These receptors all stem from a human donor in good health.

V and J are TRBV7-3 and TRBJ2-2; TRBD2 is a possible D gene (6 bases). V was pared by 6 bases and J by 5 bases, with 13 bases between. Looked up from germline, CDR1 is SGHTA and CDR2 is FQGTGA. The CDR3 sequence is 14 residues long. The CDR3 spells CASSWSGLTGELFF. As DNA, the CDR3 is TGTGCCAGCAGTTGGTCAGGACTAACCGGGGAGCTGTTTTTT.

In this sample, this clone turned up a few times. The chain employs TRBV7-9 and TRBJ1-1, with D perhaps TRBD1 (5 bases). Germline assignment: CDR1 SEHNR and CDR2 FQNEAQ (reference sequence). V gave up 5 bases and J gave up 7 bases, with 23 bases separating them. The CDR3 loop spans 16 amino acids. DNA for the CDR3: TGTGCCAGCAGCCTCCTCGGGGGGAACTTTGGGGTTGAAGCTTTCTTT. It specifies CASSLLGGNFGVEAFF.

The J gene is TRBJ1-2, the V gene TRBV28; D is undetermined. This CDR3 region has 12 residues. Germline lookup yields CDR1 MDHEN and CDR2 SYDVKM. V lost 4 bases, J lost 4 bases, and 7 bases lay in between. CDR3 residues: CASSSQFYGYTF. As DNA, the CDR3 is TGTGCCAGCAGTTCTCAGTTCTATGGCTACACCTTC.

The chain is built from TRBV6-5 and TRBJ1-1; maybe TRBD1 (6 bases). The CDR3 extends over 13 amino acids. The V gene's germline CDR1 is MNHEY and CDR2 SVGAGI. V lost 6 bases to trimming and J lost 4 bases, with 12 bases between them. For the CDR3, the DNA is TGTGCCAGCAGCCGGACAGAGCCCACTGAAGCTTTCTTT. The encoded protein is CASSRTEPTEAFF.

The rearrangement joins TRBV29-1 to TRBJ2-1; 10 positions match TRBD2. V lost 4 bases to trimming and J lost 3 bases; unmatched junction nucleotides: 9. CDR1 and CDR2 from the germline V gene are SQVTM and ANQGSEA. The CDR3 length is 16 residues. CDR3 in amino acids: CSVAARTSGNYNEQFF. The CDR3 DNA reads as TGCAGCGTTGCGGCACGGACTAGCGGAAACTACAATGAGCAGTTCTTC.

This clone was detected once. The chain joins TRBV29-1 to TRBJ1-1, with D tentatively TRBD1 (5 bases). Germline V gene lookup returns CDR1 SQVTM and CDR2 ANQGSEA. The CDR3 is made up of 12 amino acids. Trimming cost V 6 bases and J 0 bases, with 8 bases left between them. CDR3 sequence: CSVGDMNTEAFF. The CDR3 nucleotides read TGCAGCGTAGGGGATATGAACACTGAAGCTTTCTTT.

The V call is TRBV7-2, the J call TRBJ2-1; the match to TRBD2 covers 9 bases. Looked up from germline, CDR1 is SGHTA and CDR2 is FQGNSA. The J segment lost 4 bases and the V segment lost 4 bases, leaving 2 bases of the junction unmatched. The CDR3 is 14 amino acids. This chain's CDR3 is CASSWRGGYNEQFF. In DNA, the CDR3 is TGTGCCAGCAGCTGGCGGGGGGGTTACAATGAGCAGTTCTTC.

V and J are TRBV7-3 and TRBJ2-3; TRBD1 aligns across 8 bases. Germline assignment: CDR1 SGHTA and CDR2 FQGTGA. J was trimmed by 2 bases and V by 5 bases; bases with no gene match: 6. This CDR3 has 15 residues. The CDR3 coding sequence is TGTGCCAGCAGCCGAGGACAGGGACCCACAGATACGCAGTATTTT. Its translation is CASSRGQGPTDTQYF.

The CDR3 nucleotides read TGTGCCAGCAGCTTAGCCCACAGGGAAGGCAATCAGCCCCAGCATTTT. This gives the protein CASSLAHREGNQPQHF. This chain joins TRBV11-3 and TRBJ1-5; tentatively, D is TRBD1 (6 bases). CDR3 size: 16 residues. The V end was cut by 1 base, the J end by 2 bases, with 12 bases between. Per germline, CDR1 SGHNT and CDR2 YENEEA.

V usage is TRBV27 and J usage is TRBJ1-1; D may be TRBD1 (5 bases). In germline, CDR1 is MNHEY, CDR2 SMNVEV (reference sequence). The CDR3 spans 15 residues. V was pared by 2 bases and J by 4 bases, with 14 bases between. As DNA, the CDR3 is TGTGCCAGCAGTTTAGGCCGGGGGTTAGCCACTGAAGCTTTCTTT. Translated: CASSLGRGLATEAFF.

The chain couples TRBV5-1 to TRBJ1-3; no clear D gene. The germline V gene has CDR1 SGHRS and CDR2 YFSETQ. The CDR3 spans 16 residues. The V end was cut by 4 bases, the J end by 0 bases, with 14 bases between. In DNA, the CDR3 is TGCGCCAGCAGCCTGGGGTCTCTGGACTCTGGAAACACCATATATTTT. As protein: CASSLGSLDSGNTIYF.

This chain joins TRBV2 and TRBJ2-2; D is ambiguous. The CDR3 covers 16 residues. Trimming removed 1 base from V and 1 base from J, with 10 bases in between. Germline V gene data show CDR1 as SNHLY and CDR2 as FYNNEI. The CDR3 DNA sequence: TGTGCCAGCAGTGAAGTAGGGCTAGTGAACACCGGGGAGCTGTTTTTT. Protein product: CASSEVGLVNTGELFF.

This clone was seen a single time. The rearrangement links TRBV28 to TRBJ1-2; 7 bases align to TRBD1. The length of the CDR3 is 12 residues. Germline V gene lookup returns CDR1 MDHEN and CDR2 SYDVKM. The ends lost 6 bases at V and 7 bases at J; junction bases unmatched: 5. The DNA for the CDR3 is TGTGCCAGCAGCCGACAGGGTCGTGGCTACACCTTC. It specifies CASSRQGRGYTF.